Following are 5 T cell receptor beta chains from one sample sequenced in a study of prognosis after radiotherapy for stage I lung cancer. TCR beta CDR3 amplification from genomic DNA was performed by two-round multiplex PCR. Each TRBV and TRBJ gene had its own primer in the first PCR round. TCRdb reanalysed the multiplex PCR reads using MiXCR and keeps one entry per CDR3 protein. This sample carries around 15,000 distinct CDR3 sequences, approximately 15% of them seen once, and the ten largest clones take around two fifths. Sample: PBMCs, taken before or after stereotactic body radiation therapy (not recorded which). These receptors originate from a donor aged 50 or older with non-small cell lung cancer.

This clonotype is categorized as medium-sized. The chain couples TRBV12-3 or TRBV12-4 to TRBJ2-7; no clear D gene. V lost 3 bases to trimming and J lost 2 bases, with 8 bases between them. This CDR3 has 13 residues. The CDR3 nucleotides are TGTGCCAGCAGTTTCAGTAGGACCTACGAGCAGTACTTC. Translating it yields CASSFSRTYEQYF.

The sample holds many counts of this clonotype. V gene TRBV20-1 combines with J gene TRBJ2-3; 7 bases are a match to TRBD2. After removal of 4 bases from V and 2 bases from J, the junction contained 6 bases not matched to a gene. The CDR3 is 14 amino acids. Germline values: CDR1 DFQATT, CDR2 SNEGSKA (reference sequence). The DNA of the CDR3 is TGCAGTGCTACCACGGGAGGCCCCACAGATACGCAGTATTTT. Amino acid sequence: CSATTGGPTDTQYF.

This clonotype was observed once. A read error may account for a junction end that differs from germline. The rearrangement links TRBV5-5 to TRBJ2-3; no firm D call. This CDR3 region has 14 residues. The V gene's germline CDR1 is SGHKS and CDR2 YYEKEE (reference sequence). CDR3 sequence reads: CASRRVSTTDTQYF. In DNA form, the CDR3 reads TGTGCCAGCAGAAGGGTCAGCACTACAGATACGCAGTATTTC.

This clonotype has at least ten counts. J is TRBJ1-1 and V is TRBV11-2; D call uncertain. CDR1 is SGHAT and CDR2 is FQNNGV in the germline V gene. V shed 5 bases and J shed 0 bases, with 13 bases lying between them. The CDR3 spans 15 residues. DNA of the CDR3: TGTGCCAGCAGCGCTCAAGCGATCCTGAACACTGAAGCTTTCTTT. Translation gives CASSAQAILNTEAFF.

This clonotype was found many times. V is TRBV29-1 and J is TRBJ2-3, with no clear D. CDR3 length equals 11 residues. Germline V gives CDR1 SQVTM, CDR2 ANQGSEA. For the CDR3, the DNA is TGCACCCTCTTAAAGACAGATACGCAGTATTTT. Encoded protein: CTLLKTDTQYF.